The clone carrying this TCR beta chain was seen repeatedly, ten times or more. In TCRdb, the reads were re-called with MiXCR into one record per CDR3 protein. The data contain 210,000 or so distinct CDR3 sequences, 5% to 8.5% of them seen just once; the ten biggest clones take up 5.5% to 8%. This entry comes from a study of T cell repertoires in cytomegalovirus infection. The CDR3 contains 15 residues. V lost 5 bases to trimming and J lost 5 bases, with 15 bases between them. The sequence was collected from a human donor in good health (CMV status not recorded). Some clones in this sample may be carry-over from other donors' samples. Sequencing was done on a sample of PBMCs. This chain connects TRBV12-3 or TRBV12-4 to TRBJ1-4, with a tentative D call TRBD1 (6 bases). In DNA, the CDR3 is TGTGCCAGCAGTCCCTCAGGGGCCCTAAATGAAAAACTGTTTTTT. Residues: CASSPSGALNEKLFF.